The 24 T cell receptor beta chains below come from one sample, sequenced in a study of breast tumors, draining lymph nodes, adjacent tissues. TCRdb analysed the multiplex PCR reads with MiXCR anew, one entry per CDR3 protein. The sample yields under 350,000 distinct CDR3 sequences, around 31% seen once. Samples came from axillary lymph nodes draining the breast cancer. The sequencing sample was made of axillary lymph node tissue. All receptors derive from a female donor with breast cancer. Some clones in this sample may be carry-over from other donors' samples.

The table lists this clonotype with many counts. CDR3 DNA: TGTGCCAGCAGCCCAAGCGGGAGAGGCACAGATACGCAGTATTTT. This codes for CASSPSGRGTDTQYF. The genes are TRBV9 and TRBJ2-3; 8 nucleotides agree with TRBD2. This CDR3 region has 15 residues. Germline lookup yields CDR1 SGDLS and CDR2 YYNGEE. V shed 4 bases and J 1 base; nucleotides not matched to a gene: 5.

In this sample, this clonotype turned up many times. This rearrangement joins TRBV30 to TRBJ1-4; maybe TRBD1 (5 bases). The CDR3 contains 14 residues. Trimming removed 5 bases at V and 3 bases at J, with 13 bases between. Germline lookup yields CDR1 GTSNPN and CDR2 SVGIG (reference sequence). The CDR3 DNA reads TGTGCCTGGGGCCGGGACGGACCTAATGAAAAACTGTTTTTT. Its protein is CAWGRDGPNEKLFF.

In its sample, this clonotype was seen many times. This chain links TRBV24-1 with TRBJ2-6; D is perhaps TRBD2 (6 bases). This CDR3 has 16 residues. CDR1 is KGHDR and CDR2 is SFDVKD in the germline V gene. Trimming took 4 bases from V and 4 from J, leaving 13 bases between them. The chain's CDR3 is CATSDPAGPGANVLTF. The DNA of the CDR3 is TGTGCCACCAGTGACCCCGCGGGGCCCGGGGCCAACGTCCTGACTTTC.

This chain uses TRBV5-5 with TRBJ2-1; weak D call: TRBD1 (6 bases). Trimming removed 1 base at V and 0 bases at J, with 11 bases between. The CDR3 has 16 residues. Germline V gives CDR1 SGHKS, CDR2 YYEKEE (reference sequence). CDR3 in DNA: TGTGCCAGCAGCTTGTGGGGGACACTCTCCTACAATGAGCAGTTCTTC. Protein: CASSLWGTLSYNEQFF.

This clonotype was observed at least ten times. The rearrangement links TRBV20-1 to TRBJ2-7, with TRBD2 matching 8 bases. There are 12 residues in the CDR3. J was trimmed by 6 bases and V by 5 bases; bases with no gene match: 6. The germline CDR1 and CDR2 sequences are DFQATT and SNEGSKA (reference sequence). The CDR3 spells CSAEEREREQYF. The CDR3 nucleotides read TGCAGTGCTGAGGAGCGGGAGCGCGAGCAGTACTTC.

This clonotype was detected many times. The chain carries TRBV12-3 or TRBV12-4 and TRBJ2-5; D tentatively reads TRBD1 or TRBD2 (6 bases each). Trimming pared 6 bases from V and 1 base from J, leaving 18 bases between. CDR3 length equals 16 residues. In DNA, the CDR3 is TGTGCCAGCAGCCGGAAAGGAGGGGGGACCCAAGAGACCCAGTACTTC. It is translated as CASSRKGGGTQETQYF.

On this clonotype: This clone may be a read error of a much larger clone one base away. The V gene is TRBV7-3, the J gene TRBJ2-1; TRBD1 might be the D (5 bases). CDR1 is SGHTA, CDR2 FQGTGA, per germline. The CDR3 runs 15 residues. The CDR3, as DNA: TGTGCCAGCAGCCGCGACAGAAACTCCTACAATGGGCAGTTCTTC. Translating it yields CASSRDRNSYNGQFF.

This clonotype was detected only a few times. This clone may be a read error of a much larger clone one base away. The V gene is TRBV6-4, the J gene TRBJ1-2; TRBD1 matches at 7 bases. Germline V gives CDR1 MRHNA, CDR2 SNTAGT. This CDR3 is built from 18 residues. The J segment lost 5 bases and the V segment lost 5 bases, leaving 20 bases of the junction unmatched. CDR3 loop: CASSHAFRTRGLSYGYTF. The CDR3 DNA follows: TGTGCCAGCAGTCACGCTTTTCGGACAAGGGGGCTTTCGTATGGCTACACCTTC.

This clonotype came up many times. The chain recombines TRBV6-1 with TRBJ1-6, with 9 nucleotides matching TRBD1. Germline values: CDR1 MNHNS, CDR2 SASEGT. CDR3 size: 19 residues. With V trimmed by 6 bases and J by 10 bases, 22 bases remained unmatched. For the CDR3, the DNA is TGTGCCAGCAGCCCCTCGTCGTGGGGACAGGGCCGTTATGGATCACCCCTCCACTTT. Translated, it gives CASSPSSWGQGRYGSPLHF.

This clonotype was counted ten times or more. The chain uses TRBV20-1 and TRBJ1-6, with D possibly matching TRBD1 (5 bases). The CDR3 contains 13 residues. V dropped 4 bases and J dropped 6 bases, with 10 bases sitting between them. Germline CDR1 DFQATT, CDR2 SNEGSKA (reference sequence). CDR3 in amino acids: CSATGTGNSPLHF. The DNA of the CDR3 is TGCAGTGCTACCGGGACGGGTAATTCACCCCTCCACTTT.

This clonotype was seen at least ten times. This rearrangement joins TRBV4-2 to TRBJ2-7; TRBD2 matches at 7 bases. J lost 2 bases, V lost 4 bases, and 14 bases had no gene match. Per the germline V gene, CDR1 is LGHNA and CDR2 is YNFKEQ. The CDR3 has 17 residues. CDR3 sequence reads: CASSRFAGGRGPYEQYF. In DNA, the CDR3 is TGTGCCAGCAGCCGATTCGCCGGCGGGAGAGGCCCCTACGAGCAGTACTTC.

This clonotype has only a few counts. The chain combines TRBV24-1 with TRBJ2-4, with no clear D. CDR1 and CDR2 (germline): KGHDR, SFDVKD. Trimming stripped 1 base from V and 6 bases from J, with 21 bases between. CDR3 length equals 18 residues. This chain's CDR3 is CATSDFIFGPPRVNIQYF. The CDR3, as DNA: TGTGCCACCAGTGATTTTATATTCGGACCCCCTCGGGTAAACATTCAGTACTTC.

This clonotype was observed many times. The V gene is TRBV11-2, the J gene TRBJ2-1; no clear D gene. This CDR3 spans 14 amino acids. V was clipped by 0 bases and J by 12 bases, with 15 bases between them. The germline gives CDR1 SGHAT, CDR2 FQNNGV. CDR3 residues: CASSLDTVAALQFF. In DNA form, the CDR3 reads TGTGCCAGCAGCTTAGATACAGTGGCAGCACTGCAGTTCTTC.

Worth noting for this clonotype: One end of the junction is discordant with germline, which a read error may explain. CDR3 residues: CSARDLGGEPFF. The CDR3 coding sequence is TGCAGTGCTAGAGATTTGGGAGGTGAGCCGTTCTTC. The V and J genes are TRBV20-1 and TRBJ2-1; D is perhaps TRBD2 (6 bases). The CDR3 runs 12 residues. Germline-derived CDR1 and CDR2 are DFQATT and SNEGSKA (reference sequence).

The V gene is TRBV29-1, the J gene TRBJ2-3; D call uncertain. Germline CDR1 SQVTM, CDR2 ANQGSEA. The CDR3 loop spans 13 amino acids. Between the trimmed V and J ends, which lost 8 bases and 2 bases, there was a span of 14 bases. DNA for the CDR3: TGCAGCTTAGCCAGGAGACCCACAGATACGCAGTATTTT. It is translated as CSLARRPTDTQYF.

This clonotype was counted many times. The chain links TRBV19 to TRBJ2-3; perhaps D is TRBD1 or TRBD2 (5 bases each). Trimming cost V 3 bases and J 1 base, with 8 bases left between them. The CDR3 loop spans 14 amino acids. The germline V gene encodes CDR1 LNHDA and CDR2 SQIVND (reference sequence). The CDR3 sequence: CASSILGGTDTQYF. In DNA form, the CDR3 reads TGTGCCAGTAGTATTTTGGGGGGCACAGATACGCAGTATTTT. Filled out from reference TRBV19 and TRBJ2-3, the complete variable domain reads DGGITQSPKYLFRKEGQNVTLSCEQNLNHDAMYWYRQDPGQGLRLIYYSQIVNDFQKGDIAEGYSVSREKKESFPLTVTSAQKNPTAFYLCASSILGGTDTQYFGPGTRLTVL.

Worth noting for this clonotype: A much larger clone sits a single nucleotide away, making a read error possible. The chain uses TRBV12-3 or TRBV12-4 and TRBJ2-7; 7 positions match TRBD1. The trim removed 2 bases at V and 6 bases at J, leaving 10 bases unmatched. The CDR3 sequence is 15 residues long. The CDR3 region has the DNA TGTGCCAGCAGTTTAACAGGGGCGAGTCTACGCGAGCAGTACTTC. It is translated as CASSLTGASLREQYF.

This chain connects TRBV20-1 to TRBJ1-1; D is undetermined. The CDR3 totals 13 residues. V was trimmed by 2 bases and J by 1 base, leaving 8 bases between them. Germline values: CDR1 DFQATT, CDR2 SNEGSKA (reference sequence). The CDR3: CSARLQTNTEAFF. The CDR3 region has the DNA TGCAGTGCTAGATTACAGACGAACACTGAAGCTTTCTTT.

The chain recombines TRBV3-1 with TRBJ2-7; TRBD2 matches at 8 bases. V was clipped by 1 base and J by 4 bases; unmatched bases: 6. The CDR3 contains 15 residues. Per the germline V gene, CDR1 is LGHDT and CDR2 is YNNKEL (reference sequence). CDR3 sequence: CASSQATSAAYEQYF. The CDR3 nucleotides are TGTGCCAGCAGCCAAGCGACTAGCGCGGCGTACGAGCAGTACTTC.

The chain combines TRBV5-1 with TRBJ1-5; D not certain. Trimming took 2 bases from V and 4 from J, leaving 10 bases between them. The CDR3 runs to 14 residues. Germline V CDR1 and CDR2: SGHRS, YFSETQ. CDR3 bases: TGCGCCAGCAGCTTAACGGGCAAAAATCAGCCCCAGCATTTT. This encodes CASSLTGKNQPQHF.

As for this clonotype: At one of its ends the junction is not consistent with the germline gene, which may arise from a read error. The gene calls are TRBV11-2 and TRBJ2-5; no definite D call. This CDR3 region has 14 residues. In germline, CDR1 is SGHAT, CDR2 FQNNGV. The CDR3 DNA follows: TGTGCCAGCAGCTTTAATCTGGGTCCAGAGACCAAGTACTTC. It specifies CASSFNLGPETKYF.

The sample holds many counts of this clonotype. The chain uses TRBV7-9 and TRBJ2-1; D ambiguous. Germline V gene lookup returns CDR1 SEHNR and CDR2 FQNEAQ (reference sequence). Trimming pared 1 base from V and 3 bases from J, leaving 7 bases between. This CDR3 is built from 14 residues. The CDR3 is CASSLEGDYNEQFF. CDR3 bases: TGTGCCAGCAGCTTAGAGGGTGACTACAATGAGCAGTTCTTC.

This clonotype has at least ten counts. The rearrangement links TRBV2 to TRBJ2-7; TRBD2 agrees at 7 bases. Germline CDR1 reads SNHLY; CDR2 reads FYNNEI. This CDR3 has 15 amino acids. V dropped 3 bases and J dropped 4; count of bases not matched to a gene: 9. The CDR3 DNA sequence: TGTGCCAGCAGTGATTTGGGGGAGGGGATATACGAGCAGTACTTC. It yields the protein CASSDLGEGIYEQYF.

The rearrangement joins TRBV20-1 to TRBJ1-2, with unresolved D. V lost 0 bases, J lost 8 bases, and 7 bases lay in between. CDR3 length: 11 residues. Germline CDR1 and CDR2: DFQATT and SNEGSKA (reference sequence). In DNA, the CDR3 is TGCAGTGCTAGAGATAACGAGGGCTACACCTTC. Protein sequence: CSARDNEGYTF.